One and the same sample provided the 32 T cell receptor beta chains below, sequenced in a study of blood T cell repertoires in COVID-19. Profiled with immunoSEQ multiplex PCR; TCRdb holds only in-frame clones, not every one. The sample holds 130,000 or so clones; around 79% are singletons and the top ten take just under 5%. The sample comprised peripheral blood. The receptor source for this set is a woman aged 65 to 85 with COVID-19, enrolled during active disease.

The rearrangement links TRBV6-2 or TRBV6-3 to TRBJ1-1; the match to TRBD1 covers 10 bases. CDR3 length: 16 residues. CDR1 MNHEY and CDR2 SVGEGT come from the germline V gene. V lost 4 bases, J lost 0 bases, and 5 bases stayed unmatched. This CDR3 reads CASSSRTGGLNTEAFF. The DNA of the CDR3 is TGTGCCAGCAGTTCCCGGACAGGGGGTTTGAACACTGAAGCTTTCTTT.

This chain joins TRBV18 and TRBJ2-7; 8 positions agree with TRBD2. V dropped 6 bases and J dropped 4; count of bases not matched to a gene: 8. Germline assignment: CDR1 KGHSH and CDR2 LQKENI. This CDR3 spans 14 amino acids. The CDR3 bases are TGTGCCAGCTCGCAGCGGGGGCCGGATTACGAGCAGTACTTC. Translated, it gives CASSQRGPDYEQYF.

The chain couples TRBV7-2 to TRBJ2-3; possible D gene TRBD2, 5 bases. V dropped 10 bases and J dropped 0 bases, with 14 bases sitting between them. The CDR3 is 14 residues long. CDR1 SGHTA and CDR2 FQGNSA come from the germline V gene. CDR3 in amino acids: CATGESFSTDTQYF. For the CDR3, the DNA is TGTGCCACCGGGGAGTCCTTCAGCACAGATACGCAGTATTTT. Based on the CDR3 plus reference TRBV7-2 and TRBJ2-3, the full variable domain is GAGVSQSPSNKVTEKGKDVELRCDPISGHTALYWYRQSLGQGLEFLIYFQGNSAPDKSGLPSDRFSAERTGGSVSTLTIQRTQQEDSAVYLCATGESFSTDTQYFGPGTRLTVL.

The chain carries TRBV6-6 and TRBJ2-7, with 8 bases aligning to TRBD1. V lost 7 bases, J lost 3 bases, and 5 bases stayed unmatched. The length of the CDR3 is 13 residues. The germline V gene has CDR1 MNHNY and CDR2 SVGAGI (reference sequence). The DNA of the CDR3 is TGTGCCAGCACCCTAACAGGGGGCTACGAGCAGTACTTC. This sequence encodes CASTLTGGYEQYF.

This clone was seen a few times. The chain is built from TRBV9 and TRBJ1-1, with D unresolved. From germline, CDR1 is SGDLS and CDR2 YYNGEE. The CDR3 has 16 amino acids. V was pared by 4 bases and J by 3 bases, with 19 bases between. This CDR3 is CASSHSPGEEYTEAFF. CDR3 nucleotides: TGTGCCAGCAGCCATTCACCCGGGGAAGAATACACTGAAGCTTTCTTT.

The CDR3 nucleotides are TGTGCCAGCAGCTTAGAGAGTAGCGGGGGATTGAAAAGGTGGTACTTC. Its translation: CASSLESSGGLKRWYF. The genes are TRBV7-2 and TRBJ2-5; TRBD2 agrees at 9 bases. CDR1 is SGHTA and CDR2 is FQGNSA in the germline V gene. There are 16 residues in the CDR3. V was pared by 1 base and J by 13 bases, with 16 bases of the junction left unmatched.

This clone came up a few times. V and J are TRBV2 and TRBJ2-3, with 14 nucleotides matching TRBD2. V dropped 6 bases and J dropped 6; count of bases not matched to a gene: 2. The CDR3 is made up of 14 amino acids. Germline lookup yields CDR1 SNHLY and CDR2 FYNNEI. The CDR3 nucleotides are TGTGCCAGCAGATGGACTAGCGGGGGGGATACGCAGTATTTT. This gives the protein CASRWTSGGDTQYF. The whole variable domain, remainder taken from reference TRBV2 and TRBJ2-3, is EPEVTQTPSHQVTQMGQEVILRCVPISNHLYFYWYRQILGQKVEFLVSFYNNEISEKSEIFDDQFSVERPDGSNFTLKIRSTKLEDSAMYFCASRWTSGGDTQYFGPGTRLTVL.

The chain combines TRBV24-1 with TRBJ2-3, with D perhaps matching TRBD2 (6 bases). Germline CDR1 KGHDR, CDR2 SFDVKD. This CDR3 is 18 amino acids long. Trimming left V 3 bases short and J 3 bases short, with 21 bases between. The chain's CDR3 is CATSDPLPKEGWTDTQYF. In nucleotides, the CDR3 is TGTGCCACCAGTGATCCCCTGCCTAAGGAGGGGTGGACAGATACGCAGTATTTT.

The V and J genes are TRBV19 and TRBJ1-6; D unresolved. The V and J ends lost 1 base and 9 bases respectively, with 10 bases between them. The CDR3 has 14 residues. From germline, CDR1 is LNHDA and CDR2 SQIVND (reference sequence). CDR3 residues: CASSIAGYGSPLHF. The CDR3 bases are TGTGCCAGTAGTATAGCGGGGTACGGTTCACCCCTCCACTTT. Drawing the rest from reference TRBV19 and TRBJ1-6, the complete variable domain is DGGITQSPKYLFRKEGQNVTLSCEQNLNHDAMYWYRQDPGQGLRLIYYSQIVNDFQKGDIAEGYSVSREKKESFPLTVTSAQKNPTAFYLCASSIAGYGSPLHFGNGTRLTVT.

This chain links TRBV3-1 (or the pseudogene TRBV3-2) with TRBJ2-1; 9 bases are a match to TRBD2. Looked up from germline, CDR1 is LGHDT and CDR2 is YNNKEL (reference sequence). This CDR3 is 18 amino acids long. V lost 1 base and J lost 4; bases outside the gene matches: 11. The DNA for the CDR3 is TGTGCCAGCAGCCAAGTCGGGCAGGCGGCGGGGGGGTACAATGAGCAGTTCTTC. Protein sequence: CASSQVGQAAGGYNEQFF.

This sequence joins TRBV9 and TRBJ2-3, with TRBD2 identical over 8 bases. This CDR3 is 14 amino acids long. Germline CDR1 SGDLS, CDR2 YYNGEE. The trim removed 5 bases at V and 6 bases at J, leaving 8 bases unmatched. The CDR3 DNA is TGTGCCAGCAGTAGCGGGGTGATTGGGGATACGCAGTATTTT. This translates into CASSSGVIGDTQYF.

This chain connects TRBV27 to TRBJ1-2; D ambiguous. The length of the CDR3 is 12 residues. V shed 10 bases and J shed 8 bases, with 17 bases lying between them. The germline V gene has CDR1 MNHEY and CDR2 SMNVEV (reference sequence). For the CDR3, the DNA is TGTGCCACCGGGTGGCCCCAAGGCGGCTACACCTTC. This gives the protein CATGWPQGGYTF.

The chain is built from TRBV7-9 and TRBJ1-5; D is undetermined. Germline CDR1 SEHNR, CDR2 FQNEAQ (reference sequence). Trimming stripped 5 bases from V and 2 bases from J, with 7 bases between. The CDR3 totals 13 residues. The CDR3: CASSPGGNQPQHF. The CDR3 bases are TGTGCCAGCAGCCCCGGTGGCAATCAGCCCCAGCATTTT. The variable domain in full, completed from reference TRBV7-9 and TRBJ1-5, reads DTGVSQNPRHKITKRGQNVTFRCDPISEHNRLYWYRQTLGQGPEFLTYFQNEAQLEKSRLLSDRFSAERPKGSFSTLEIQRTEQGDSAMYLCASSPGGNQPQHFGDGTRLSIL.

For this clone: At one boundary the junction diverges from the germline segment, which might be a read error. This chain's CDR3 is CASRPGHRTKTIF. Written as DNA, the CDR3 is TGCGCCAGCAGACCCGGACACCGGACTAAGACTATCTTC. V usage is TRBV10-2 and J usage is TRBJ2-7; D is possibly TRBD2 (6 bases). CDR3 length: 13 amino acids. Germline V gene sequence: CDR1 WSHSY, CDR2 SAAADI.

The V and J genes are TRBV13 and TRBJ2-7, with TRBD1 matching over 9 bases. The germline V gene encodes CDR1 PRHDT and CDR2 FYEKMQ (reference sequence). This CDR3 contains 14 residues. Trimming cost V 0 bases and J 4 bases; bases outside gene matches: 1. CDR3 protein: CASSLGTGGYEQYF. In DNA form, the CDR3 reads TGTGCCAGCAGCTTAGGGACAGGGGGTTACGAGCAGTACTTC. The full variable domain, in which reference TRBV13 and TRBJ2-7 provide the parts outside the CDR3, is AAGVIQSPRHLIKEKRETATLKCYPIPRHDTVYWYQQGPGQDPQFLISFYEKMQSDKGSIPDRFSAQQFSDYHSELNMSSLELGDSALYFCASSLGTGGYEQYFGPGTRLTVT.

The chain uses TRBV15 and TRBJ2-5, with D perhaps matching TRBD1 (5 bases). There are 14 residues in the CDR3. The germline V and J ends were trimmed by 2 bases and 5 bases, with 12 bases remaining between them. From germline, CDR1 is LNHNV and CDR2 YYDKDF (reference sequence). The CDR3 region has the DNA TGTGCCACCAGCAGATCAGGGTTCAGGGAGACCCAGTACTTC. It encodes CATSRSGFRETQYF.

CDR3 DNA: TGTGCCAGCAGCTTAGGGACAGCCGGGGAGCTGTTTTTT. Protein: CASSLGTAGELFF. The J gene is TRBJ2-2, the V gene TRBV7-9; TRBD1 might be the D (6 bases). V lost 1 base to trimming and J lost 6 bases, with 6 bases between them. Germline V gene lookup returns CDR1 SEHNR and CDR2 FQNEAQ (reference sequence). The CDR3 runs 13 residues.

V gene TRBV5-1 combines with J gene TRBJ1-5, with 11 positions matching TRBD1. V shed 0 bases, J shed 3 bases, and the junction held 2 bases outside the gene matches. This CDR3 is 16 amino acids long. Germline loops: CDR1 SGHRS, CDR2 YFSETQ. The CDR3 loop is CASSLGTGGFNQPQHF. As DNA, the CDR3 is TGCGCCAGCAGCTTGGGGACAGGGGGCTTCAATCAGCCCCAGCATTTT.

The V gene is TRBV9, the J gene TRBJ2-1, with 14 bases fitting TRBD2. Per the germline V gene, CDR1 is SGDLS and CDR2 is YYNGEE. This CDR3 has 20 amino acids. The trim removed 4 bases at V and 0 bases at J, leaving 12 bases unmatched. CDR3 bases: TGTGCCAGCAGCACCCACCCGGGACTAGCGGGGGAAAGCTCCTACAATGAGCAGTTCTTC. This gives the protein CASSTHPGLAGESSYNEQFF.

The chain joins TRBV15 to TRBJ2-2, with 8 bases identical to TRBD1. The CDR3 is 14 residues long. In germline, CDR1 is LNHNV, CDR2 YYDKDF (reference sequence). V shed 3 bases and J 11 bases; nucleotides not matched to a gene: 8. This CDR3 reads CATSSGRGLGELFF. CDR3 sequence (DNA): TGTGCCACCAGCAGTGGCAGGGGGCTTGGAGAGCTGTTTTTT.

Many counts were recorded for this clone. The CDR3 DNA reads TGTGCCAGTAGTAAACAGGGGGCCGGCTCCTATGGCTACACCTTC. This translates into CASSKQGAGSYGYTF. The chain combines TRBV19 with TRBJ1-2; 9 nucleotides match TRBD1. Trimming cost V 4 bases and J 4 bases; bases outside gene matches: 7. The CDR3 extends over 15 amino acids. Germline V gene data show CDR1 as LNHDA and CDR2 as SQIVND (reference sequence).

Regarding this clone: This same CDR3 is encoded by further DNA sequences in the sample. The V and J genes are TRBV18 and TRBJ1-1, with 9 bases fitting TRBD1. In germline, CDR1 is KGHSH, CDR2 LQKENI. The CDR3 is made up of 14 amino acids. V lost 3 bases and J lost 1; bases outside the gene matches: 0. The CDR3 is CASSPGQGNTEAFF. The CDR3 DNA is TGTGCCAGCTCACCGGGACAGGGGAACACTGAAGCTTTCTTT.

This clone was detected once. V gene TRBV5-6 combines with J gene TRBJ1-2; TRBD1 is a possible D gene (6 bases). Germline assignment: CDR1 SGHDT and CDR2 YYEEEE. This CDR3 region has 12 residues. V was cut by 3 bases and J by 14 bases, with 17 bases left in between. CDR3 DNA: TGTGCCAGCAGCTGGGGGCTGGACAGAAGGACCTTC. Its translation is CASSWGLDRRTF.

The gene calls are TRBV2 and TRBJ2-1; 10 nucleotides line up with TRBD2. V lost 4 bases to trimming and J lost 7 bases; unmatched junction nucleotides: 4. The CDR3 totals 14 residues. The germline V gene has CDR1 SNHLY and CDR2 FYNNEI. The DNA for the CDR3 is TGTGCCAGCAGTGTTGAGCGGGGGGGAAATGAGCAGTTCTTC. Protein sequence: CASSVERGGNEQFF.

The J gene is TRBJ2-5, the V gene TRBV6-6, with D tentatively TRBD1 (6 bases). This CDR3 has 12 amino acids. From germline, CDR1 is MNHNY and CDR2 SVGAGI (reference sequence). Between the trimmed V and J ends, which lost 6 bases and 5 bases, there was a span of 10 bases. The CDR3: CASRDSPETQYF. CDR3 sequence (DNA): TGTGCCAGCAGGGACAGCCCCGAGACCCAGTACTTC.

The chain carries TRBV6-6 and TRBJ2-7; 8 bases match TRBD1. The J segment lost 3 bases and the V segment lost 6 bases, leaving 1 base of the junction unmatched. The CDR3 totals 12 residues. Germline V gene data show CDR1 as MNHNY and CDR2 as SVGAGI (reference sequence). DNA of the CDR3: TGTGCCAGCAGACAGGGGGGCTACGAGCAGTACTTC. Translation gives CASRQGGYEQYF.

This clone has a single count. The J gene is TRBJ2-3, the V gene TRBV13; TRBD2 aligns across 10 bases. The CDR3 has 15 residues. Trimming at V came to 3 bases and at J to 1 base, leaving 1 base not matched to a gene. CDR1 and CDR2 from the germline V gene are PRHDT and FYEKMQ (reference sequence). The CDR3 loop reads CASSFGTSGTDTQYF. The CDR3 DNA reads as TGTGCCAGCAGCTTCGGGACTAGCGGCACAGATACGCAGTATTTT. Supplemented by reference TRBV13 and TRBJ2-3, the full variable domain reads AAGVIQSPRHLIKEKRETATLKCYPIPRHDTVYWYQQGPGQDPQFLISFYEKMQSDKGSIPDRFSAQQFSDYHSELNMSSLELGDSALYFCASSFGTSGTDTQYFGPGTRLTVL.

This chain connects TRBV2 to TRBJ2-2; 12 bases fit TRBD1. The CDR3 runs 14 residues. The J segment lost 7 bases and the V segment lost 6 bases, leaving 3 bases of the junction unmatched. The germline gives CDR1 SNHLY, CDR2 FYNNEI. The CDR3 reads CASRGTGGIGELFF. CDR3 DNA sequence: TGTGCCAGCAGGGGGACAGGGGGCATCGGGGAGCTGTTTTTT.

This sequence joins TRBV6-1 and TRBJ1-1, with D maybe TRBD1 (5 bases). Germline V gene sequence: CDR1 MNHNS, CDR2 SASEGT. CDR3 length: 14 residues. Trimming shortened V by 1 base and J by 10 bases, and 16 bases separated the two germline ends. The CDR3 spells CASSEVGDSPGAFF. CDR3 nucleotide sequence: TGTGCCAGCAGTGAAGTGGGTGACAGCCCGGGAGCTTTCTTT.

The V gene is TRBV18, the J gene TRBJ1-2, with 10 nucleotides matching TRBD1. V shed 1 base, J shed 6 bases, and the junction held 8 bases outside the gene matches. Germline CDR1 reads KGHSH; CDR2 reads LQKENI. The CDR3 has 16 amino acids. CDR3 bases: TGTGCCAGCTCACCACGACAGGGGGCGCATCGAGATGGCTACACCTTC. It encodes CASSPRQGAHRDGYTF. The entire variable domain, with the rest obtained from reference TRBV18 and TRBJ1-2, is as follows: NAGVMQNPRHLVRRRGQEARLRCSPMKGHSHVYWYRQLPEEGLKFMVYLQKENIIDESGMPKERFSAEFPKEGPSILRIQQVVRGDSAAYFCASSPRQGAHRDGYTFGSGTRLTVV.

This clone was observed a few times. The chain combines TRBV11-2 with TRBJ2-7; 7 bases fit TRBD2. The CDR3 runs to 13 residues. Unmatched junction bases numbered 3, after V lost 1 base and J lost 6 bases. Germline assignment: CDR1 SGHAT and CDR2 FQNNGV. The CDR3 loop is CASSLVGGSEQYF. CDR3 nucleotides: TGTGCCAGCAGCTTAGTGGGAGGGAGCGAGCAGTACTTC.

The rearrangement joins TRBV7-3 to TRBJ1-1; D may be TRBD1 (5 bases). CDR3 size: 14 residues. V shed 5 bases and J shed 1 base, with 11 bases lying between them. Per germline, CDR1 SGHTA and CDR2 FQGTGA. The CDR3 bases are TGTGCCAGCAGCCCCGGGGGTCGGAACACTGAAGCTTTCTTT. Translated: CASSPGGRNTEAFF. Full variable domain (remainder filled in from reference TRBV7-3 and TRBJ1-1): GAGVSQTPSNKVTEKGKYVELRCDPISGHTALYWYRQSLGQGPEFLIYFQGTGAADDSGLPNDRFFAVRPEGSVSTLKIQRTERGDSAVYLCASSPGGRNTEAFFGQGTRLTVV.